These T cell receptor beta chains were read from a single sample in a study of shared clonotypes between healthy human individuals. Produced via immunoSEQ multiplex PCR; TCRdb's table is partial and in-frame only. This table has about 1.9 million clones, just under 95% appearing once. The sequencing input was naive CD8+ T cells from PBMCs. All receptors derive from a man aged 18 to 29 in good health. Some clones in this sample may be carry-over from other donors' samples. Each CDR3 is given without its conserved first and last residue. The order of the fields is V gene, J gene, CDR3 length, CDR3 protein.

v_call: TRBV15; j_call: TRBJ1-5; cdr3_length: 13; cdr3_aa: ATSRDSGGNQPQH
v_call: TRBV28; j_call: TRBJ1-2; cdr3_length: 10; cdr3_aa: ASSFRRPGYT
v_call: TRBV27; j_call: TRBJ2-7; cdr3_length: 13; cdr3_aa: ASSLSSRTSYEQY
v_call: TRBV15; j_call: TRBJ2-5; cdr3_length: 13; cdr3_aa: ATSRGLGNQETQY
v_call: TRBV4-1; j_call: TRBJ2-1; cdr3_length: 12; cdr3_aa: ASSHTAQGSWQF
v_call: TRBV19; j_call: TRBJ2-1; cdr3_length: 16; cdr3_aa: ASSIDPLRSGADNEQF
v_call: TRBV19; j_call: TRBJ1-2; cdr3_length: 12; cdr3_aa: ASLQGGTNYGYT
v_call: TRBV27; j_call: TRBJ1-1; cdr3_length: 15; cdr3_aa: ASSPRTGGGMNTEAF
v_call: TRBV6-1; j_call: TRBJ1-1; cdr3_length: 11; cdr3_aa: ASSGHMNTEAF
v_call: TRBV2; j_call: TRBJ1-5; cdr3_length: 13; cdr3_aa: ASSVQPYSNQPQH
v_call: TRBV19; j_call: TRBJ1-2; cdr3_length: 13; cdr3_aa: ASSVDRGPGYGYT
v_call: TRBV6-5; j_call: TRBJ2-1; cdr3_length: 9; cdr3_aa: ASSPGDEQF
v_call: TRBV29-1; j_call: TRBJ2-7; cdr3_length: 11; cdr3_aa: SVRQGLSYEQY
v_call: TRBV5-4; j_call: TRBJ2-1; cdr3_length: 13; cdr3_aa: ASSLKRESYNEQF
v_call: TRBV28; j_call: TRBJ1-4; cdr3_length: 15; cdr3_aa: ASSLMRLRLPNEKLF
v_call: TRBV9; j_call: TRBJ1-5; cdr3_length: 13; cdr3_aa: ASSVHPGPNQPQH
v_call: TRBV13; j_call: TRBJ2-3; cdr3_length: 13; cdr3_aa: ASSSPGLAGDTQY
v_call: TRBV28; j_call: TRBJ2-1; cdr3_length: 18; cdr3_aa: ASSLPLASGGGGAGDEQF
v_call: TRBV6-5; j_call: TRBJ2-2; cdr3_length: 8; cdr3_aa: ASRGGELF
v_call: TRBV7-2; j_call: TRBJ2-5; cdr3_length: 14; cdr3_aa: ASSLEGWQGGETQY
v_call: TRBV4-1; j_call: TRBJ1-2; cdr3_length: 13; cdr3_aa: ASSQDQRGHEGYT
v_call: TRBV29-1; j_call: TRBJ1-1; cdr3_length: 12; cdr3_aa: STYGGRWDTEAF
v_call: TRBV4-1; j_call: TRBJ2-2; cdr3_length: 15; cdr3_aa: ASSQDGAGSNTGELF
v_call: TRBV29-1; j_call: TRBJ1-2; cdr3_length: 12; cdr3_aa: SVEGLGVRYGYT
v_call: TRBV6-5; j_call: TRBJ1-1; cdr3_length: 13; cdr3_aa: ASSPKTGMNTEAF
v_call: TRBV18; j_call: TRBJ2-3; cdr3_length: 15; cdr3_aa: ASSPTGPGTRTDTQY
v_call: TRBV2; j_call: TRBJ2-7; cdr3_length: 12; cdr3_aa: ASVDRANSYEQY
v_call: TRBV6-7; j_call: TRBJ1-3; cdr3_length: 13; cdr3_aa: ASQTGNGPGNTIY
v_call: TRBV7-8; j_call: TRBJ2-7; cdr3_length: 12; cdr3_aa: ASSLGRSSYEQY
v_call: TRBV29-1; j_call: TRBJ2-2; cdr3_length: 10; cdr3_aa: SVVVDTGELF
v_call: TRBV28; j_call: TRBJ1-4; cdr3_length: 11; cdr3_aa: ASRSGLDEKLF